This entry describes one T cell receptor beta chain. The data were obtained in a study of blood T cell repertoires in COVID-19. As for the study in general: From the United States, Italy and Spain came samples of acute and convalescent COVID-19. In each case, the material was cDNA or gDNA derived from T cells, B-cell-depleted T cells, or PBMCs.

Authors' methods: Amplification of reference gene primers was used by the study to estimate nucleated cell counts. The assay was immunoSEQ multiplex PCR, and TCRdb's table has in-frame clones only and misses some. That table furnishes V, J and clone size, whereas the DNA furnished D and trimming. The profile shows about 78,000 clones, more than 75% of them singletons. With V trimmed by 10 bases and J by 1 base, 7 bases remained unmatched. The CDR3 runs to 14 residues. From germline, CDR1 is MNHEY and CDR2 SVGAGI. Sequencing was done on a sample of peripheral blood. The gene calls are TRBV6-5 and TRBJ2-3; 8 nucleotides agree with TRBD2. The sequence was obtained from a man aged 50-60 years with active or convalescent COVID-19. The CDR3 is CAIRRGAGTDTQYF. The CDR3 DNA follows: TGTGCCATTAGGCGGGGGGCCGGCACAGATACGCAGTATTTT.